Listed here are 28 T cell receptor beta chains from one sample, sequenced in a study of T-cell reconstitution after alpha-beta-depleted transplantation in children. Unique molecular identifiers were incorporated when the TCRbeta library was constructed. Using its own MiXCR run on the PCR reads, TCRdb lists one record per CDR3 protein. Among almost 500,000 distinct CDR3 sequences, approximately 10% were seen once, and the ten largest hold about 2.1%. The sequencing here drew on PBMCs, taken before TCRalphabeta/CD19-depleted stem cell transplant. All receptors come from a child younger than 10 with inherited bone marrow failure, due to receive a stem cell transplant.

This rearrangement joins TRBV4-3 to TRBJ1-1; D may be TRBD1 (6 bases). The ends were cut back, 4 bases at V and 0 bases at J, with 12 bases in the middle. The germline V gene encodes CDR1 LGHNA and CDR2 YSLEER. The CDR3 is made up of 15 amino acids. CDR3 sequence reads: CASSRFGGMNTEAFF. CDR3 nucleotide sequence: TGCGCCAGCAGCCGGTTCGGGGGCATGAACACTGAAGCTTTCTTT.

This clonotype was seen repeatedly, ten times or more. CDR3: CASSLFWRDEQYF. CDR3 sequence (DNA): TGTGCCAGCAGCTTATTTTGGCGGGACGAGCAGTACTTC. This chain connects TRBV7-2 to TRBJ2-7, with TRBD2 as a possible D gene (5 bases). Germline lookup yields CDR1 SGHTA and CDR2 FQGNSA. The CDR3 totals 13 residues. The V gene lost 2 bases and the J gene lost 5 bases, with 10 bases spanning the gap.

Turning to this clonotype: A much larger clone is a single base away; this may be a read error. The chain couples TRBV5-1 to TRBJ2-3; 7 nucleotides agree with TRBD2. CDR3 length: 14 residues. J gave up 3 bases and V 3 bases, and 4 bases lay outside the gene matches. Per the germline V gene, CDR1 is SGHRS and CDR2 is YFSETQ. The CDR3 reads CASSWSGATDTQYF. The CDR3 coding sequence is TGCGCCAGCAGCTGGAGCGGGGCGACAGATACGCAGTATTTT.

This clonotype has at least ten counts. This rearrangement joins TRBV10-3 to TRBJ1-4, with 7 bases lining up with TRBD1. CDR3 length: 14 amino acids. Germline lookup yields CDR1 ENHRY and CDR2 SYGVKD. V gave up 8 bases and J gave up 6 bases; unmatched junction bases: 9. The CDR3: CAIGGRGGDEKLFF. The CDR3 bases are TGTGCCATCGGGGGCAGGGGGGGAGATGAAAAACTGTTTTTT.

Ten or more counts support this clonotype. This chain joins TRBV11-3 and TRBJ2-1; 8 bases align to TRBD2. V lost 0 bases and J lost 9; bases outside the gene matches: 1. The length of the CDR3 is 13 residues. In germline, CDR1 is SGHNT, CDR2 YENEEA. CDR3 residues: CASSLERGAEQFF. CDR3 nucleotides: TGTGCCAGCAGCTTAGAGCGGGGGGCTGAGCAGTTCTTC.

This clonotype occurred a few times. This chain links TRBV3-1 with TRBJ2-3, with 8 bases that match TRBD2. The CDR3 spans 17 residues. CDR1 and CDR2 (germline): LGHDT, YNNKEL (reference sequence). The junction had 11 bases not matched to a gene; V was cut back by 1 base and J by 5 bases. CDR3 coding DNA: TGTGCCAGCAGCCAAGGAATGACGGGAGGGCGTTTAGATACGCAGTATTTT. The encoded protein is CASSQGMTGGRLDTQYF.

This clonotype was counted only a few times. Written as DNA, the CDR3 is TGTGCCAGCACCAGGACCACCAGCCCCACCTACGAGCAGTACTTC. Protein sequence: CASTRTTSPTYEQYF. This chain joins TRBV12-3 or TRBV12-4 and TRBJ2-7; no reliable D call. Trimming removed 7 bases from V and 2 bases from J, with 18 bases in between. This CDR3 is built from 15 residues.

This sequence joins TRBV7-9 and TRBJ1-1; a weak D match, TRBD1 (5 bases). V was pared by 7 bases and J by 10 bases, with 22 bases between. This CDR3 has 14 amino acids. CDR1 SEHNR and CDR2 FQNEAQ come from the germline V gene (reference sequence). CDR3 protein: CASTSPVDLQGAFF. The CDR3 DNA reads as TGTGCCAGCACCTCTCCAGTGGACCTTCAGGGAGCTTTCTTT.

This clonotype was detected ten times or more. The genes are TRBV10-3 and TRBJ1-1; D remains unclear. Per germline, CDR1 ENHRY and CDR2 SYGVKD. Trimming shortened V by 3 bases and J by 6 bases, and 14 bases separated the two germline ends. This CDR3 has 14 residues. CDR3 loop: CAISDPGDVAEAFF. CDR3 DNA: TGTGCCATCAGTGACCCCGGCGACGTAGCTGAAGCTTTCTTT.

This clonotype has a count of ten or more. This sequence joins TRBV6-5 and TRBJ2-7; TRBD2 agrees at 7 bases. V shed 0 bases and J 2 bases; nucleotides not matched to a gene: 7. There are 16 residues in the CDR3. Germline CDR1 and CDR2: MNHEY and SVGAGI. For the CDR3, the DNA is TGTGCCAGCAGTTACTCGCCGGAGCTAGCGGCCTACGAGCAGTACTTC. Amino acid sequence: CASSYSPELAAYEQYF.

The V gene is TRBV20-1, the J gene TRBJ2-7; 8 bases are shared with TRBD1. Germline CDR1 DFQATT, CDR2 SNEGSKA (reference sequence). CDR3 length: 15 amino acids. Germline trimming cut 3 bases from V and 6 bases from J; bases unmatched to any gene: 13. The DNA for the CDR3 is TGCAGTGCTAGCATTACAGGGGGGTCGGGGTCCGAGCAGTACTTC. Protein: CSASITGGSGSEQYF.

This clonotype was seen more than once but under ten times. The V and J genes are TRBV7-8 and TRBJ2-7; 15 nucleotides match TRBD2. Per the germline V gene, CDR1 is SGHVS and CDR2 is FQNEAQ. J lost 2 bases, V lost 4 bases, and 15 bases had no gene match. This CDR3 is 20 amino acids long. The CDR3 sequence: CASSSTPGTSGRKTAYEQYF. The CDR3 DNA is TGTGCCAGCAGCTCTACTCCCGGGACTAGCGGGAGGAAGACGGCCTACGAGCAGTACTTC. The variable domain in full, completed from reference TRBV7-8 and TRBJ2-7, reads GAGVSQSPRYKVAKRGQDVALRCDPISGHVSLFWYQQALGQGPEFLTYFQNEAQLDKSGLPSDRFFAERPEGSVSTLKIQRTQQEDSAVYLCASSSTPGTSGRKTAYEQYFGPGTRLTVT.

This clonotype was detected ten times or more. The CDR3 sequence: CASSPVGGDYNEQFF. CDR3 sequence (DNA): TGTGCCAGCAGCCCCGTGGGGGGGGACTACAATGAGCAGTTCTTC. The chain combines TRBV3-1 with TRBJ2-1; 7 bases are a match to TRBD2. Germline values: CDR1 LGHDT, CDR2 YNNKEL (reference sequence). The CDR3 spans 15 residues. With 4 bases clipped from V and 3 bases from J, the junction kept 6 bases outside the gene matches.

This clonotype was observed at least ten times. The V gene is TRBV20-1, the J gene TRBJ2-7; possibly TRBD1 or TRBD2 for D (5 bases each). This CDR3 is 14 amino acids long. V was trimmed by 4 bases and J by 0 bases, leaving 13 bases between them. Germline loops: CDR1 DFQATT, CDR2 SNEGSKA (reference sequence). The CDR3 loop reads CSATGTVSSYEQYF. The CDR3 DNA reads TGCAGTGCTACGGGGACCGTGAGCTCCTACGAGCAGTACTTC.

This rearrangement joins TRBV30 to TRBJ2-1; 9 bases align to TRBD2. Trimming at V came to 2 bases and at J to 16 bases, leaving 12 bases not matched to a gene. Germline V gene lookup returns CDR1 GTSNPN and CDR2 SVGIG (reference sequence). The CDR3 is 13 amino acids. As DNA, the CDR3 is TGTGCCTGGAGTTCTGGACTAGCGCGGAGAGAATTCTTC. Protein product: CAWSSGLARREFF. The complete variable domain, with remaining parts taken from reference TRBV30 and TRBJ2-1, reads SQTIHQWPATLVQPVGSPLSLECTVEGTSNPNLYWYRQAAGRGLQLLFYSVGIGQISSEVPQNLSASRPQDRQFILSSKKLLLSDSGFYLCAWSSGLARREFFGPGTRLTVL.

In this sample, this clonotype turned up many times. In nucleotides, the CDR3 is TGTGCCAGCAGTTTGTCAGGCGGGGGTACCTACAATGAGCAGTTCTTC. Translated, it gives CASSLSGGGTYNEQFF. The chain has TRBV27 and TRBJ2-1; 7 nucleotides line up with TRBD2. The CDR3 sequence is 16 residues long. The V segment lost 3 bases and the J segment 2 bases; nucleotides outside the gene matches: 7. Germline CDR1 reads MNHEY; CDR2 reads SMNVEV (reference sequence).

The chain uses TRBV5-6 and TRBJ1-2; D gene unclear. Germline CDR1 is SGHDT and CDR2 is YYEEEE. V lost 0 bases, J lost 4 bases, and 13 bases lay in between. There are 15 residues in the CDR3. The CDR3 spells CASSLALEVGYGYTF. For the CDR3, the DNA is TGTGCCAGCAGCTTGGCCCTTGAAGTAGGCTATGGCTACACCTTC.

This clonotype was recorded at least ten times. V and J are TRBV7-9 and TRBJ1-3; D is unclear. This CDR3 spans 12 amino acids. V shed 8 bases and J shed 0 bases, with 5 bases lying between them. The germline CDR1 and CDR2 sequences are SEHNR and FQNEAQ (reference sequence). The DNA of the CDR3 is TGTGCCAGCGACGTCTCTGGAAACACCATATATTTT. Translating it yields CASDVSGNTIYF.

This clonotype was observed a few times. This chain joins TRBV7-6 and TRBJ2-7, with 9 bases aligning to TRBD2. CDR1 and CDR2 (germline): SGHVS, FNYEAQ. V dropped 2 bases and J dropped 5; count of bases not matched to a gene: 7. This CDR3 is 15 amino acids long. The chain's CDR3 is CASSLSSGSTHEQYF. DNA for the CDR3: TGTGCCAGCAGCTTAAGTAGCGGGAGTACCCACGAGCAGTACTTC.

This clonotype was counted ten times or more. The chain has TRBV15 and TRBJ2-1; TRBD2 aligns across 7 bases. V lost 6 bases and J lost 2; bases outside the gene matches: 7. The CDR3 spans 15 residues. Per germline, CDR1 LNHNV and CDR2 YYDKDF (reference sequence). As DNA, the CDR3 is TGTGCCACCAGTCCTTGGACTAGTACCTACAATGAGCAGTTCTTC. The encoded protein is CATSPWTSTYNEQFF. The full variable domain, rest sourced from reference TRBV15 and TRBJ2-1, is DAMVIQNPRYQVTQFGKPVTLSCSQTLNHNVMYWYQQKSSQAPKLLFHYYDKDFNNEADTPDNFQSRRPNTSFCFLDIRSPGLGDTAMYLCATSPWTSTYNEQFFGPGTRLTVL.

The chain has TRBV4-1 and TRBJ1-5, with unresolved D. Germline assignment: CDR1 MGHRA and CDR2 YSYEKL. V gave up 4 bases and J gave up 0 bases, with 16 bases separating them. This CDR3 spans 17 amino acids. The CDR3 spells CASSPTPPIFSNQPQHF. CDR3 in DNA: TGCGCCAGCAGCCCCACGCCGCCGATCTTTAGCAATCAGCCCCAGCATTTT.

This clonotype has just a few counts. The rearrangement joins TRBV4-1 to TRBJ2-2; 8 bases agree with TRBD1. CDR1 and CDR2 (germline): MGHRA, YSYEKL. The J segment lost 7 bases and the V segment lost 1 base, leaving 11 bases of the junction unmatched. This CDR3 region has 17 residues. In nucleotides, the CDR3 is TGCGCCAGCAGCCAAGCCATACAGGGGGAATTGGGCGGGGAGCTGTTTTTT. Translating it yields CASSQAIQGELGGELFF.

There are many counts of this clonotype. The V and J genes are TRBV5-1 and TRBJ2-3, with no clear D. The CDR3 has 15 amino acids. CDR1 SGHRS and CDR2 YFSETQ come from the germline V gene. Deletions cut 1 base from V and 2 bases from J, with 11 bases between. DNA of the CDR3: TGCGCCAGCAGCTTGCAAGGCAGCTCCACAGATACGCAGTATTTT. As protein: CASSLQGSSTDTQYF.

This clonotype was picked up many times. The rearrangement uses TRBV12-3 or TRBV12-4 and TRBJ1-1, with 9 bases that match TRBD1. The CDR3 sequence is 13 residues long. Germline trimming cut 6 bases from V and 5 bases from J; bases unmatched to any gene: 4. DNA for the CDR3: TGTGCCAGCAGCTGGGACAGGGAGACTGAAGCTTTCTTT. Translation: CASSWDRETEAFF.

This clonotype was seen ten or more times. V and J are TRBV25-1 and TRBJ2-7; D is possibly TRBD2 (5 bases). The CDR3 covers 12 residues. The germline CDR1 and CDR2 sequences are MGHDK and SYGVNS. CDR3 in DNA: TGTGCCAGCAGTGAACTTAAGCGGAGCCCCTTAGTC. Translation: CASSELKRSPLV.

This chain links TRBV12-3 or TRBV12-4 with TRBJ2-7, with D uncertain. The CDR3 is 17 amino acids. The germline V and J ends were trimmed by 5 bases and 3 bases, with 23 bases remaining between them. DNA for the CDR3: TGTGCCAGCAGTCTATTGGGGTACGTAGGAGAATACTACGAGCAGTACTTC. Encoded protein: CASSLLGYVGEYYEQYF.

This clonotype was picked up many times. V and J are TRBV7-2 and TRBJ2-7, with TRBD1 identical over 9 bases. This CDR3 region has 14 residues. The germline CDR1 and CDR2 sequences are SGHTA and FQGNSA. V dropped 1 base and J dropped 5; count of bases not matched to a gene: 3. The CDR3 DNA reads TGTGCCAGCAGCTTAGGACAGGGGGATCACGAGCAGTACTTC. Amino acids: CASSLGQGDHEQYF.

In regard to this clonotype: Being one base from a much bigger clone, this may be a read error. This sequence joins TRBV7-9 and TRBJ1-3; no reliable D call. CDR1 and CDR2 from the germline V gene are SEHNR and FQNEAQ (reference sequence). The CDR3 is 11 amino acids. The CDR3: CASGLLNTIYF. CDR3 DNA: TGTGCCAGCGGCTTGCTAAACACCATATATTTT.